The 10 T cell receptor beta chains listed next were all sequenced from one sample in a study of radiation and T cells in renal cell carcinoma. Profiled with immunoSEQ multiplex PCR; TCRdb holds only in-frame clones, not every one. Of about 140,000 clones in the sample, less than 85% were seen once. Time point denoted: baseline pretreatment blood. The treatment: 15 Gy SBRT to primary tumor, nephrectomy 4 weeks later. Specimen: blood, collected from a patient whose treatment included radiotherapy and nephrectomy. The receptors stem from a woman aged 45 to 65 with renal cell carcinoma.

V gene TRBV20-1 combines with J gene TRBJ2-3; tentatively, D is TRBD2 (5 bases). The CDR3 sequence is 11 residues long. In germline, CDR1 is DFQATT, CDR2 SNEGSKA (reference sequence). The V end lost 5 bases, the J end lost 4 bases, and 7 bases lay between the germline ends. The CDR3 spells CSAPRADTQYF. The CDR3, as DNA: TGCAGTGCTCCGCGGGCAGATACGCAGTATTTT.

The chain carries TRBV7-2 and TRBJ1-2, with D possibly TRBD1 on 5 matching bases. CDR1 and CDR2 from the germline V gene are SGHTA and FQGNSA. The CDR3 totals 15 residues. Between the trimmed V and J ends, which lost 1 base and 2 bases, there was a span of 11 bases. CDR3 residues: CASSLDLQANYGYTF. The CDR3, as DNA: TGTGCCAGCAGCTTAGATCTACAGGCAAACTATGGCTACACCTTC.

The CDR3 loop is CASSRDLNQPQHF. Written as DNA, the CDR3 is TGTGCCAGTAGCCGGGACTTAAATCAGCCCCAGCATTTT. This sequence joins TRBV19 and TRBJ1-5, with D maybe TRBD1 (5 bases). V lost 6 bases and J 4 bases, leaving 10 bases between the germline ends. From germline, CDR1 is LNHDA and CDR2 SQIVND (reference sequence). This CDR3 region has 13 residues.

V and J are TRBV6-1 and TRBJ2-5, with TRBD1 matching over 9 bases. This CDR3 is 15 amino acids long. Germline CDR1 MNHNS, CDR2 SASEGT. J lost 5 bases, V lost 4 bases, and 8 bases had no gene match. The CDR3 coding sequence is TGTGCCAGCAGTGTGGGACAGGGTATCATGGAGACCCAGTACTTC. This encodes CASSVGQGIMETQYF.

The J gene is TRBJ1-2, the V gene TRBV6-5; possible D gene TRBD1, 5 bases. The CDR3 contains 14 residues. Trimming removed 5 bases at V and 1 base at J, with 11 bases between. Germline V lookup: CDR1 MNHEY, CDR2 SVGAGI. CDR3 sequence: CASSTPGRNYGYTF. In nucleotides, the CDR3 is TGTGCCAGCAGTACTCCAGGGCGTAACTATGGCTACACCTTC.

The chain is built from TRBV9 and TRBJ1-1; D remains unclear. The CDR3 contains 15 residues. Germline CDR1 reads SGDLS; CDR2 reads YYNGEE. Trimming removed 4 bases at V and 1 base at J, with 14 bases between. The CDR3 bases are TGTGCCAGCAGCCCTCGACTGTCGGGGAACACTGAAGCTTTCTTT. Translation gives CASSPRLSGNTEAFF.

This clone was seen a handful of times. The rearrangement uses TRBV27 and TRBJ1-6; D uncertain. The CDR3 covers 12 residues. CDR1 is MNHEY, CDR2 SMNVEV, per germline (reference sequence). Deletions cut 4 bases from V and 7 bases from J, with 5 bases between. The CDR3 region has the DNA TGTGCCAGCAGTTATGGGAATTCACCCCTCCACTTT. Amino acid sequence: CASSYGNSPLHF.

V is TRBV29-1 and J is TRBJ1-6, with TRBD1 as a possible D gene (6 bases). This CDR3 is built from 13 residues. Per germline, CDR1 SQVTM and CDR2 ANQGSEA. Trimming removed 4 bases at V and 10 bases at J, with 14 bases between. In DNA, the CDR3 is TGCAGCGTTGGGGGGATCAGGGGATCACCCCTCCACTTT. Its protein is CSVGGIRGSPLHF.

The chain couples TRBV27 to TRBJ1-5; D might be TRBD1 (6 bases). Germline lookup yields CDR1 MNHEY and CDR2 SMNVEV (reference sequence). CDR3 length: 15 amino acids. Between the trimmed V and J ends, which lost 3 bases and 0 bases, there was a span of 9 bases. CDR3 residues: CASSLDSYSNQPQHF. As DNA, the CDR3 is TGTGCCAGCAGTTTGGACAGCTATAGCAATCAGCCCCAGCATTTT.

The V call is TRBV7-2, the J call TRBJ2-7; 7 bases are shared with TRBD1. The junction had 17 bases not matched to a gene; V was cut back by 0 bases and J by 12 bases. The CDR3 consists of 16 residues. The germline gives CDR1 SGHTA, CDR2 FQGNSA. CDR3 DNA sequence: TGTGCCAGCAGCTTAGCGCAAACAGGGGTCTACTCTATTTGGTACTTC. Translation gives CASSLAQTGVYSIWYF.